This TCR beta chain appears in the sequencing data of a study of cytomegalovirus exposure and HLA in healthy donors. Turning to this clone: Its antigen is still unknown.

PCR used 60 Vbeta primers and 13 Jbeta primers. Repertoires were generated with immunoSEQ multiplex PCR, while TCRdb's copy carries only in-frame clones and drops some. The table includes about 110,000 clones, around three quarters detected once. General study points: Excluded were some V segments that proved indistinguishable, including TRBV6-2 and TRBV6-3. A later analysis revealed that TCR association rates differed between HLA loci, peaking at DRB1 and bottoming out at HLA-C.

V was shortened by 1 base and J by 1 base, with 8 bases between the two germline ends. The CDR3 totals 14 residues. Germline loops: CDR1 LNHDA, CDR2 SQIVND (reference sequence). This TCR derives from a woman aged 18-30 years in good health and CMV-seropositive. The V and J genes are TRBV19 and TRBJ2-7; D perhaps matches TRBD1 (6 bases). Sample: PBMCs. DNA for the CDR3: TGTGCCAGTAGTATAGGAGGACAGTCCTACGAGCAGTACTTC. Residues: CASSIGGQSYEQYF.